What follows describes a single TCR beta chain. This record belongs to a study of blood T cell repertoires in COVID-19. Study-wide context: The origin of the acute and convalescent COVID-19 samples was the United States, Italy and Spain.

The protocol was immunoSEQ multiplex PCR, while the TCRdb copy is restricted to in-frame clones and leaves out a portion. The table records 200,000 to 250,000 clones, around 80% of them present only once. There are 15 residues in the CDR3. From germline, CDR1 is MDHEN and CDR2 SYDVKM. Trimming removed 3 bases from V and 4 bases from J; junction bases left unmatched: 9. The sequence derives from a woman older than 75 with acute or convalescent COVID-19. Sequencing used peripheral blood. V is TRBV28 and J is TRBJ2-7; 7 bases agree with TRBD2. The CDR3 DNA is TGTGCCAGCAGTTTTGGGGGAGGGCTAGCTTACGAGCAGTACTTC. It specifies CASSFGGGLAYEQYF.